The clone carrying this T cell receptor (beta chain) was observed a single time. Its antigen remains unidentified. As the method for making TCR beta libraries, quantitative 5'-RACE with molecular barcodes was used. MiXCR was run by TCRdb on the 5' RACE reads, yielding one entry per CDR3 protein. The table includes 220,000 or so distinct CDR3 sequences, roughly 18% detected once. The data are from a study of CD8 T cells in ankylosing spondylitis. Overall study results and limits: A TCR beta motif of about 8 highly homologous variants appeared characteristic of ankylosing spondylitis blood. Disease-linked clones were reportedly significantly enriched in matched ankylosing spondylitis synovial fluid.

Trimming took 0 bases from V and 7 from J; bases not matched to a gene: 6. The CDR3 has 17 amino acids. CDR1 is SGDLS, CDR2 YYNGEE, per germline. V is TRBV9 and J is TRBJ2-1; 14 nucleotides agree with TRBD2. Sequenced material: blood, either unsorted or a sorted T cell fraction (not recorded which). The sequence came from a male donor with ankylosing spondylitis. As DNA, the CDR3 is TGTGCCAGCAGCGTAGCGGGACTAGCGGGAGCCTGGAATGAGCAGTTCTTC. This sequence encodes CASSVAGLAGAWNEQFF.